This T cell receptor (beta chain) stems from a study of neurological immune-mediated disorders. Synthesis of cDNA was performed by 5'RACE using 10-nucleotide random UMIs. TCRdb reprocessed the 5' RACE reads via MiXCR and lists one record per CDR3 protein. Of tens of thousands of distinct CDR3 sequences in the sample, 13% are singletons; the top ten hold 5.5%. Study-level points and caveats: Multiple sclerosis patients had less TCR clonal expansion than even healthy controls, unlike HTLV-1-associated myelopathy. No CDR3 amino acid sequences were shared by expanded clones across subjects, suggesting private repertoires in all groups.

There are 14 residues in the CDR3. V dropped 6 bases and J dropped 0; count of bases not matched to a gene: 3. Germline V CDR1 and CDR2: MNHEY, SVGAGI. As concerns this clonotype: Its cognate antigen is unknown.

Time point of the sample: technical triplicate 1. Each sorted-subset library came from 800,000 to 1,000,000 CD4+ or CD8+ T cells. This TCR was sampled from a female donor with HTLV-1-associated myelopathy (HAM/TSP). Sequencing input: CD4+ T cells from blood. This rearrangement joins TRBV6-5 to TRBJ1-1, with TRBD1 identical over 8 bases. The CDR3 DNA is TGTGCCAGCAGCAGGGGGCCAATGAACACTGAAGCTTTCTTT. Protein product: CASSRGPMNTEAFF.